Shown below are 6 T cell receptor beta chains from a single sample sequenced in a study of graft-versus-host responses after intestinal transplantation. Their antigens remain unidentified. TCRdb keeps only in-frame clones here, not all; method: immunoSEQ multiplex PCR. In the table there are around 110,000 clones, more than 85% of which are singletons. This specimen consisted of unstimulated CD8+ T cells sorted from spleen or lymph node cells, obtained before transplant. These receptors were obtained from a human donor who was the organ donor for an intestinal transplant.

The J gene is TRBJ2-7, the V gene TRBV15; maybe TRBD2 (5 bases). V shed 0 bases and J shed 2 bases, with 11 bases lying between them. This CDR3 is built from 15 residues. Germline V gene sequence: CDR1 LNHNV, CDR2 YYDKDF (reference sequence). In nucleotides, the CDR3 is TGTGCCACCAGCAGAGAGGAGGCAGAGACCTACGAGCAGTACTTC. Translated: CATSREEAETYEQYF.

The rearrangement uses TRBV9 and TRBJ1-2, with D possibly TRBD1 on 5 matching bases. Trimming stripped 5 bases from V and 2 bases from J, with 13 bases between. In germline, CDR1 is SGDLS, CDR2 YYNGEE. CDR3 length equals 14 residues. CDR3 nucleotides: TGTGCCAGCAGTCCGAATGGGGGGAACTATGGCTACACCTTC. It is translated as CASSPNGGNYGYTF.

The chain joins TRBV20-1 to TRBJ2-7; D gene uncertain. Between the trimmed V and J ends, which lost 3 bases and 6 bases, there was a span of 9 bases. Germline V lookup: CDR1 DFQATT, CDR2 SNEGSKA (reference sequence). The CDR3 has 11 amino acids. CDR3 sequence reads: CSASWPFEQYF. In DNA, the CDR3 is TGCAGTGCTAGTTGGCCATTCGAGCAGTACTTC.

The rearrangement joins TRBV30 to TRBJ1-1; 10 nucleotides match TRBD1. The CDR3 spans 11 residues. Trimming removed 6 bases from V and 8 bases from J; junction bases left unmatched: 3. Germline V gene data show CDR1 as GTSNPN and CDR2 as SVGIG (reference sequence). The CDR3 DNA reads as TGTGCCTGTTCGACAGGGGGCGAAGCTTTCTTT. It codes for CACSTGGEAFF. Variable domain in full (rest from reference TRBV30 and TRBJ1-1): SQTIHQWPATLVQPVGSPLSLECTVEGTSNPNLYWYRQAAGRGLQLLFYSVGIGQISSEVPQNLSASRPQDRQFILSSKKLLLSDSGFYLCACSTGGEAFFGQGTRLTVV.

The DNA of the CDR3 is TGTGCCAGCAGTCGACCGCCGGACAGGTTTAATGAAAAACTGTTTTTT. Its translation is CASSRPPDRFNEKLFF. J is TRBJ1-4 and V is TRBV6-6, with 7 bases identical to TRBD1. The V gene end was trimmed by 5 bases and the J gene end by 4 bases; junction bases not matched to a gene: 10. The CDR3 contains 16 residues. Germline V gene lookup returns CDR1 MNHNY and CDR2 SVGAGI (reference sequence).

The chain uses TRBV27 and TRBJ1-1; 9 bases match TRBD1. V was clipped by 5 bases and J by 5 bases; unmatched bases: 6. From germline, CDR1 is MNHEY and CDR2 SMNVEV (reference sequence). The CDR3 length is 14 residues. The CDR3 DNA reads TGTGCCAGCAGTCCGGACAGGGGACAGACTGAAGCTTTCTTT. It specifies CASSPDRGQTEAFF.